These 29 T cell receptor beta chains came from one sample sequenced in a study of identical twins. One entry per CDR3 protein results from TCRdb running MiXCR on the 5' RACE reads. The table records a few hundred thousand distinct CDR3 sequences, roughly an eighth of them present only once. The same data also contributed to another study, on yellow fever vaccine responses in identical twins.

Sequenced sample: CD4+ T cells sorted from blood. The receptor source for this set is a woman between 18 and 29 years old in good health.

This clonotype has only a few counts. This chain's CDR3 is CASSLGLDYTQYF. The CDR3 DNA follows: TGCGCCAGCAGCCTCGGACTAGACTATACGCAGTATTTT. V gene TRBV5-1 combines with J gene TRBJ2-3; the match to TRBD2 covers 7 bases. Germline CDR1 SGHRS, CDR2 YFSETQ. V was clipped by 4 bases and J by 7 bases; unmatched bases: 6. The CDR3 consists of 13 residues.

On this clonotype itself: Sequence at one end of the junction differs from germline and may be a read error. The chain carries TRBV12-3 or TRBV12-4 and TRBJ2-7, with TRBD2 matching over 14 bases. CDR3 length equals 13 residues. Here the CDR3 DNA reads TGTGCCAGCAGTCCAGGGACTAGCGGGAGAGTGTCCTTC. Translation gives CASSPGTSGRVSF.

This clonotype appeared a few times. The chain couples TRBV5-1 to TRBJ2-2, with D possibly matching TRBD2 (5 bases). The CDR3 sequence is 15 residues long. Trimming stripped 6 bases from V and 0 bases from J, with 12 bases between. Germline V gene data show CDR1 as SGHRS and CDR2 as YFSETQ. This CDR3 is CASTDSGTNTGELFF. CDR3 in DNA: TGCGCCAGCACAGACTCCGGGACGAACACCGGGGAGCTGTTTTTT.

The genes are TRBV28 and TRBJ2-7; TRBD2 agrees at 7 bases. Germline CDR1 is MDHEN and CDR2 is SYDVKM. This CDR3 has 15 amino acids. V lost 7 bases and J lost 0; bases outside the gene matches: 9. The CDR3 is CASTGGLADSYEQYF. The CDR3 DNA sequence: TGTGCCAGCACCGGAGGGCTAGCGGACTCCTACGAGCAGTACTTC.

The rearrangement uses TRBV4-3 and TRBJ2-7; D unresolved. CDR1 LGHNA and CDR2 YSLEER come from the germline V gene. V gave up 0 bases and J gave up 4 bases, with 10 bases separating them. The CDR3 is 14 amino acids. This CDR3 reads CASSQDTLGYEQYF. Here the CDR3 DNA reads TGCGCCAGCAGCCAAGACACCCTCGGTTACGAGCAGTACTTC.

This chain links TRBV30 with TRBJ1-3; no clear D. The CDR3 has 15 amino acids. The V end was cut by 0 bases, the J end by 0 bases, with 9 bases between. CDR1 and CDR2 from the germline V gene are GTSNPN and SVGIG (reference sequence). The CDR3 DNA follows: TGTGCCTGGAGTGTTGGCACAGACTCTGGAAACACCATATATTTT. Its protein is CAWSVGTDSGNTIYF.

The chain has TRBV2 and TRBJ1-2, with D tentatively TRBD1 (6 bases). The CDR3 extends over 12 amino acids. V shed 6 bases and J shed 7 bases, with 12 bases lying between them. Germline CDR1 and CDR2: SNHLY and FYNNEI. CDR3 loop: CASRQGTGGYTF. CDR3 nucleotide sequence: TGTGCCAGCAGGCAGGGGACCGGTGGCTACACCTTC.

The chain joins TRBV19 to TRBJ2-7, with TRBD2 identical over 13 bases. Trimming cost V 7 bases and J 2 bases; bases outside gene matches: 5. Germline V gives CDR1 LNHDA, CDR2 SQIVND (reference sequence). The CDR3 runs to 15 residues. CDR3 sequence (DNA): TGTGCCAGTAAACGGACTAGCGGGAGCACCTACGAGCAGTACTTC. This gives the protein CASKRTSGSTYEQYF.

DNA of the CDR3: TGTGCCAGCAGCCAAGATGGGGGAGATCAGCCCCAGCATTTT. It specifies CASSQDGGDQPQHF. This rearrangement joins TRBV3-1 to TRBJ1-5, with D possibly being TRBD1 (5 bases). V was pared by 0 bases and J by 5 bases, with 8 bases between. Germline loops: CDR1 LGHDT, CDR2 YNNKEL (reference sequence). The CDR3 totals 14 residues.

The chain recombines TRBV5-5 with TRBJ2-2; possibly TRBD1 for D (7 bases). The CDR3 is 15 residues long. V lost 4 bases and J 4 bases, leaving 14 bases between the germline ends. Germline CDR1 is SGHKS and CDR2 is YYEKEE (reference sequence). DNA for the CDR3: TGTGCCAGCAGCGAGGAGGGGGCCTCCACCGGGGAGCTGTTTTTT. Translation gives CASSEEGASTGELFF.

V and J are TRBV7-8 and TRBJ1-3, with D uncertain. Germline V gives CDR1 SGHVS, CDR2 FQNEAQ. V dropped 0 bases and J dropped 8 bases, with 8 bases sitting between them. This CDR3 contains 13 residues. For the CDR3, the DNA is TGTGCCAGCAGCTTAGCACTGGGAGACACCATATATTTT. It is translated as CASSLALGDTIYF. The full variable domain, rest sourced from reference TRBV7-8 and TRBJ1-3, is GAGVSQSPRYKVAKRGQDVALRCDPISGHVSLFWYQQALGQGPEFLTYFQNEAQLDKSGLPSDRFFAERPEGSVSTLKIQRTQQEDSAVYLCASSLALGDTIYFGEGSWLTVV.

The table lists this clonotype with many counts. The genes are TRBV20-1 and TRBJ1-5; 7 bases align to TRBD1. Germline V gene sequence: CDR1 DFQATT, CDR2 SNEGSKA (reference sequence). Trimming removed 7 bases from V and 6 bases from J; junction bases left unmatched: 9. The CDR3 has 13 amino acids. CDR3 in amino acids: CSGLQGLGQPQHF. DNA for the CDR3: TGCAGTGGCTTACAGGGGTTGGGTCAGCCCCAGCATTTT.

V is TRBV20-1 and J is TRBJ2-1; 8 positions agree with TRBD2. Trimming took 5 bases from V and 0 from J; bases not matched to a gene: 15. The CDR3 covers 18 residues. CDR1 is DFQATT and CDR2 is SNEGSKA in the germline V gene (reference sequence). This chain's CDR3 is CSAYRTSQRLSSYNEQFF. CDR3 nucleotide sequence: TGCAGTGCTTACCGGACTAGCCAACGATTGAGCTCCTACAATGAGCAGTTCTTC.

The chain's CDR3 is CASTPHRDRGRNEQFF. The CDR3 nucleotides read TGTGCCAGCACCCCTCACCGGGACAGGGGGCGCAATGAGCAGTTCTTC. This sequence joins TRBV12-3 or TRBV12-4 and TRBJ2-1; 12 nucleotides align to TRBD1. The ends lost 7 bases at V and 6 bases at J; junction bases unmatched: 10. The CDR3 consists of 16 residues.

The chain is built from TRBV20-1 and TRBJ2-7; D ambiguous. Per germline, CDR1 DFQATT and CDR2 SNEGSKA (reference sequence). The CDR3 loop spans 14 amino acids. Trimming removed 0 bases from V and 0 bases from J, with 9 bases in between. The CDR3 reads CSARDPRSSYEQYF. The CDR3 bases are TGCAGTGCTAGAGATCCCAGGAGCTCCTACGAGCAGTACTTC.

The table lists this clonotype with a few counts. The chain carries TRBV6-1 and TRBJ2-5; TRBD1 or TRBD2 may be the D gene (5 bases each). Germline assignment: CDR1 MNHNS and CDR2 SASEGT. V was trimmed by 5 bases and J by 5 bases, leaving 18 bases between them. CDR3 length: 15 amino acids. In nucleotides, the CDR3 is TGTGCCAGCAGTCAAGACCCCGGGGCGAGGGAGACCCAGTACTTC. This encodes CASSQDPGARETQYF.

This clonotype appeared a single time. The chain has TRBV6-2 or TRBV6-3 and TRBJ2-1; 9 nucleotides align to TRBD2. With 0 bases clipped from V and 8 bases from J, the junction kept 8 bases outside the gene matches. CDR1 MNHEY and CDR2 SVGEGT come from the germline V gene. CDR3 size: 16 residues. The CDR3 here is CASSYSRGRASYEQFF. The CDR3 region has the DNA TGTGCCAGCAGTTACTCGCGCGGGAGGGCCTCCTATGAGCAGTTCTTC.

The chain is built from TRBV10-3 and TRBJ2-3, with 10 bases lining up with TRBD2. This CDR3 is 15 amino acids long. The trim removed 10 bases at V and 4 bases at J, leaving 11 bases unmatched. The germline V gene has CDR1 ENHRY and CDR2 SYGVKD. The CDR3 loop is CATRSQLAGSDTQYF. DNA of the CDR3: TGTGCCACCCGTAGCCAACTAGCGGGGTCAGATACGCAGTATTTT.

A few counts support this clonotype. This chain links TRBV10-3 with TRBJ2-2; 9 nucleotides line up with TRBD1. Germline loops: CDR1 ENHRY, CDR2 SYGVKD. V was pared by 5 bases and J by 6 bases, with 7 bases of the junction left unmatched. This CDR3 region has 15 residues. As DNA, the CDR3 is TGTGCCATCAGTCCCGGGACAGGGAGGGCCGGGGAGCTGTTTTTT. This sequence encodes CAISPGTGRAGELFF.

The sample holds many counts of this clonotype. The gene calls are TRBV7-8 and TRBJ2-7; TRBD1 aligns across 7 bases. V gave up 5 bases and J gave up 3 bases; unmatched junction bases: 7. This CDR3 region has 14 residues. From germline, CDR1 is SGHVS and CDR2 FQNEAQ. CDR3 nucleotide sequence: TGTGCCAGCAGCCTGAGACAGGGTATCTACGAGCAGTACTTC. Translation: CASSLRQGIYEQYF.

The chain links TRBV6-6 to TRBJ1-1, with D unclear. V gave up 5 bases and J gave up 4 bases, with 5 bases separating them. The CDR3 runs 11 residues. Germline loops: CDR1 MNHNY, CDR2 SVGAGI (reference sequence). The DNA of the CDR3 is TGTGCCAGCAGTCAGTTCACTGAAGCTTTCTTT. It specifies CASSQFTEAFF.

This clonotype occurred many times. This chain uses TRBV5-1 with TRBJ2-3; D is undetermined. CDR3 length equals 16 residues. V was trimmed by 0 bases and J by 0 bases, leaving 11 bases between them. Germline CDR1 and CDR2: SGHRS and YFSETQ. CDR3 residues: CASSLDIGLSTDTQYF. CDR3 sequence (DNA): TGCGCCAGCAGCTTGGATATTGGTCTCAGCACAGATACGCAGTATTTT.

This clonotype was observed many times. CDR3 sequence: CASSSRTSGRTGELFF. The CDR3 DNA reads TGTGCCAGCAGCTCCAGGACTAGCGGGAGGACCGGGGAGCTGTTTTTT. The gene calls are TRBV6-2 or TRBV6-3 and TRBJ2-2, with 14 bases matching TRBD2. V trimming: 6 bases; J trimming: 5 bases; junction bases outside the gene matches: 5. Germline CDR1 MNHEY, CDR2 SVGEGT. The length of the CDR3 is 16 residues.

This clonotype showed up many times. The chain is built from TRBV28 and TRBJ2-7; a weak D match, TRBD2 (6 bases). The germline V and J ends were trimmed by 1 base and 3 bases, with 10 bases remaining between them. The CDR3 has 14 residues. Germline V gene data show CDR1 as MDHEN and CDR2 as SYDVKM. CDR3 sequence (DNA): TGTGCCAGCAGTTTATTGGGAGGCCTCTACGAGCAGTACTTC. It is translated as CASSLLGGLYEQYF.

The chain uses TRBV13 and TRBJ1-1; 9 nucleotides align to TRBD1. This CDR3 spans 14 amino acids. Germline lookup yields CDR1 PRHDT and CDR2 FYEKMQ (reference sequence). V lost 5 bases and J lost 5; bases outside the gene matches: 6. CDR3 loop: CASSPGQGSTEAFF. DNA of the CDR3: TGTGCCAGCAGCCCGGGACAGGGTTCGACTGAAGCTTTCTTT.

This clonotype was detected ten times or more. This rearrangement joins TRBV7-2 to TRBJ2-3; no firm D call. The CDR3 totals 14 residues. The V end lost 1 base, the J end lost 2 bases, and 7 bases lay between the germline ends. From germline, CDR1 is SGHTA and CDR2 FQGNSA. The CDR3 loop reads CASSLGLPTDTQYF. The CDR3 coding sequence is TGTGCCAGCAGCTTAGGACTCCCCACAGATACGCAGTATTTT.

This clonotype occurred a few times. The rearrangement uses TRBV6-1 and TRBJ2-5, with TRBD2 matching 14 bases. CDR3 size: 16 residues. Per germline, CDR1 MNHNS and CDR2 SASEGT. J gave up 4 bases and V 6 bases, and 7 bases lay outside the gene matches. CDR3 amino acids: CASRSTSGGGSETQYF. In nucleotides, the CDR3 is TGTGCCAGCAGGTCGACTAGCGGGGGGGGATCAGAGACCCAGTACTTC.

The chain joins TRBV7-6 to TRBJ2-1; D gene unclear. V was cut by 0 bases and J by 9 bases, with 9 bases left in between. The V gene's germline CDR1 is SGHVS and CDR2 FNYEAQ. This CDR3 has 13 amino acids. The CDR3 loop is CASSLAWPGEQFF. CDR3 in DNA: TGTGCCAGCAGCTTAGCGTGGCCAGGTGAGCAGTTCTTC. The complete variable domain, with remaining parts taken from reference TRBV7-6 and TRBJ2-1, reads GAGVSQSPRYKVTKRGQDVALRCDPISGHVSLYWYRQALGQGPEFLTYFNYEAQQDKSGLPNDRFSAERPEGSISTLTIQRTEQRDSAMYRCASSLAWPGEQFFGPGTRLTVL.

This clonotype has just a few counts. This sequence joins TRBV7-2 and TRBJ1-6; D is ambiguous. Germline V CDR1 and CDR2: SGHTA, FQGNSA. V lost 5 bases and J 8 bases, leaving 10 bases between the germline ends. The CDR3 is 13 residues long. The DNA of the CDR3 is TGTGCCAGCAGCCCTGAGCGCGATTCACCCCTCCACTTT. Translating gives CASSPERDSPLHF.